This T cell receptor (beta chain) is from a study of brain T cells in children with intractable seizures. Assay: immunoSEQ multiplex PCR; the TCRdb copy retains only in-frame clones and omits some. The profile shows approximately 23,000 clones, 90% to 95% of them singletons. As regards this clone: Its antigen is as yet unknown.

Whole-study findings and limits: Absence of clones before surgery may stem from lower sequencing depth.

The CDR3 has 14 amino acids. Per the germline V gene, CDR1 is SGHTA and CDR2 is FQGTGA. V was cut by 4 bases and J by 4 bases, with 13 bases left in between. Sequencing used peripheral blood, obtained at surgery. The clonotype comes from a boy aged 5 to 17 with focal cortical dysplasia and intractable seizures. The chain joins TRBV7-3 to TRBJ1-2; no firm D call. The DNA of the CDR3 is TGTGCCAGCAGCTATCGGAGGACCTCCTATGGCTACACCTTC. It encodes CASSYRRTSYGYTF.